This T cell receptor (beta chain) was recovered during a study of blood T cell repertoires in COVID-19. Overall study context: Acute and convalescent COVID-19 specimens originated in the United States, Italy and Spain. T cells, B-cell-depleted T cells, or PBMCs provided the cDNA or gDNA that served as material.

Germline V lookup: CDR1 LGHNA, CDR2 YSLEER. The CDR3 sequence is 17 residues long. Germline trimming cut 0 bases from V and 2 bases from J; bases unmatched to any gene: 7. In the study's own analysis: Scientists estimated how many nucleated cells there were by amplifying reference gene primers. Sequencing was performed with immunoSEQ multiplex PCR; in TCRdb, only in-frame clones are kept and a portion is missing. V, J and clone size are those of that table, while D and trimming were read from the DNA. The table includes tens of thousands of clones, around 85% detected once. The rearrangement uses TRBV4-3 and TRBJ2-7; 10 nucleotides align to TRBD1. Sequencing was performed on peripheral blood. The receptor was isolated from a human donor in a cohort sampled during active COVID-19. The donor label of this sample is uncertain. Here the CDR3 reads CASSQDTLDRGTYEQYF. In DNA form, the CDR3 reads TGCGCCAGCAGCCAAGACACTTTGGACAGGGGGACCTACGAGCAGTACTTC.